This TCR beta chain was sequenced for a study of blood T cell repertoires in COVID-19. Overall study: The origin of the acute and convalescent COVID-19 samples was the United States, Italy and Spain. In each case, the material was cDNA or gDNA derived from T cells, B-cell-depleted T cells, or PBMCs.

J lost 4 bases, V lost 5 bases, and 8 bases had no gene match. Germline V gene lookup returns CDR1 WSHSY and CDR2 SAAADI. This CDR3 region has 15 residues. This table comes from immunoSEQ multiplex PCR, and its TCRdb copy is limited to in-frame clones, with some not included. The data hold approximately 53,000 clones, with 85% to 90% observed a single time. The source of this sequence is a human donor in a cohort sampled during active COVID-19. Material: peripheral blood. The chain couples TRBV10-2 to TRBJ1-1, with 9 positions matching TRBD1. The CDR3 here is CASSRLQGALTEAFF. As DNA, the CDR3 is TGCGCCAGCAGTAGATTACAGGGGGCGCTCACTGAAGCTTTCTTT.